Only a few counts were recorded for the clone carrying this TCR beta chain. Its target is not known. Germline is not matched at one junction end, which may reflect a read error. Graves' hyperthyroidism is called stable when ophthalmopathy does not progress within 18 months. This sample stems from a study of T cells in Graves' hyperthyroidism and ophthalmopathy. Overall study: Blood from the periphery was taken at initial diagnosis, before any treatment.

CDR1 is SEHNR and CDR2 is FQNEAQ in the germline V gene (reference sequence). The CDR3 contains 15 residues. Findings of the study overall: Ophthalmopathy was identified by the model a median 6.5 months ahead of onset. In blood, most of the thyroid clonotypes expanded above 0.001 were also present.

From RNA transcripts, TCR beta CDR3 regions were amplified. The TCR CDR3 first-round RT-PCR relied on the HTBI primer set. Each CDR3 protein is one row after TCRdb ran MiXCR on the multiplex PCR reads. Here the sample spans 600,000 to 800,000 distinct CDR3 sequences, about 35% being singletons. The TCR was taken from a woman in her thirties or forties with Graves' hyperthyroidism. The chain has TRBV7-9 and TRBJ2-7, with D perhaps matching TRBD1 or TRBD2 (6 bases each). The sequenced sample consisted of blood. CDR3: CASSQARGAHYEQYF. In DNA form, the CDR3 reads TGCGCCAGCAGCCAAGCAAGGGGGGCTCATTACGAGCAGTACTTC.